What follows is one T cell receptor (beta chain) and its context. The target antigen is unknown. This CDR3 contains 12 residues. Between the trimmed V and J ends, which lost 3 bases and 5 bases, there was a span of 11 bases. Germline loops: CDR1 SQVTM, CDR2 ANQGSEA. Produced via immunoSEQ multiplex PCR; TCRdb's table is partial and in-frame only. There are some 1.1 million clones in the sample; around 77% occur only once, and 0.89% lies in the top ten. Splitting the CD4+ cells yielded a CD45RA+ naive subset and a CD45RA-negative memory subset. The data derive from a study of shared clonotypes between healthy human individuals. Study-level findings and limits: The four-donor shared clonotypes exceeded non-shared clonotypes in generation probability, with non-shared ones scoring lower. Sequencing depth was expected to affect clonotype sharing among donors. Naive subsets typically showed greater estimated richness than memory subsets.

V usage is TRBV29-1 and J usage is TRBJ2-7; D is unclear. The source material was memory CD4+ T cells from PBMCs. Subset of the sample: CD45RA-negative fraction. The clonotype comes from a man between 18 and 35 years old in good health. Some clones in this sample may be carry-over from other donors' samples. Here the CDR3 DNA reads TGCAGCGTTGAGGTTCTCCCTAACGAGCAGTACTTC. This codes for CSVEVLPNEQYF.